A selection of T cell receptor beta chains follows, all from one sample in a study of T-cell reconstitution after alpha-beta-depleted transplantation in children. TCRdb analysed the PCR reads with MiXCR anew, one entry per CDR3 protein. The data contain 350,000 to 450,000 distinct CDR3 sequences, about an eighth of them seen just once; the ten biggest clones take up approximately 4.3%. This material consisted of PBMCs, taken from the stem cell graft. Receptor source: a human donor who donated a stem cell graft to a child with Fanconi anemia. The CDR3 runs from the conserved cysteine through the conserved F or W. The D gene is left open where the match is weak. Clone size is shown for a subset of rows, as once, few, many or a class of expanded clone.

V gene: TRBV4-3
J gene: TRBJ2-2
clone size: many
D gene: .
CDR3 DNA: TGCGCCAGCAGCCAGACGACCGGTTCATGGGGGGAGCTGTTTTTT
CDR3 protein: CASSQTTGSWGELFF

V gene: TRBV2
J gene: TRBJ2-2
clone size: .
D gene: TRBD2
CDR3 DNA: TGTGCCAGCAAATGGAGCGGGGGCACCGGGGAGCTGTTTTTT
CDR3 protein: CASKWSGGTGELFF

V gene: TRBV7-8
J gene: TRBJ2-3
clone size: many
D gene: .
CDR3 DNA: TGCGCCAGCAGCTTGAGTGGGGATACGCAGTATTTT
CDR3 protein: CASSLSGDTQYF

V gene: TRBV5-1
J gene: TRBJ1-4
clone size: .
D gene: .
CDR3 DNA: TGCGCCAGCAGCCCCAACCCCGCAACTAATGAAAAACTGTTTTTT
CDR3 protein: CASSPNPATNEKLFF

V gene: TRBV5-1
J gene: TRBJ1-1
clone size: few
D gene: .
CDR3 DNA: TGCGCCAGCAGCCCAGGCCCCGCTGCGGGTGGAAACACTGAAGCTTTCTTT
CDR3 protein: CASSPGPAAGGNTEAFF

V gene: TRBV2
J gene: TRBJ1-6
clone size: few
D gene: TRBD1
CDR3 DNA: TGTGCCAGCAGGGGGGACAGTAATTCACCCCTCCACTTT
CDR3 protein: CASRGDSNSPLHF

V gene: TRBV20-1
J gene: TRBJ2-5
clone size: many
D gene: .
CDR3 DNA: TGCAGTGCTAGAGAGCCTCCTATCCAAGAGACCCAGTACTTC
CDR3 protein: CSAREPPIQETQYF

V gene: TRBV18
J gene: TRBJ1-4
clone size: many
D gene: TRBD1
CDR3 DNA: TGTGCCAGCTCCTTGGACAGGGGCGGCGAAAAACTGTTTTTT
CDR3 protein: CASSLDRGGEKLFF

V gene: TRBV6-5
J gene: TRBJ2-5
clone size: .
D gene: TRBD2
CDR3 DNA: TGTGCCAGCAGTTACTCGAGACTCGCGGGAGGTACCGAAGAGACCCAGTACTTC
CDR3 protein: CASSYSRLAGGTEETQYF

V gene: TRBV24-1
J gene: TRBJ2-2
clone size: few
D gene: .
CDR3 DNA: TGTGCCACCAGTCAGTACGACGACACCGGGGAGCTGTTTTTT
CDR3 protein: CATSQYDDTGELFF

V gene: TRBV20-1
J gene: TRBJ1-2
clone size: .
D gene: .
CDR3 DNA: TGCAGTGCCCCGCAGGACTATGGCTACACCTTC
CDR3 protein: CSAPQDYGYTF

V gene: TRBV5-1
J gene: TRBJ1-5
clone size: few
D gene: TRBD1
CDR3 DNA: TGCGCCAGCAGCTGGAACGGACAGGCCGCTTATCAGCCCCAGCATTTT
CDR3 protein: CASSWNGQAAYQPQHF

V gene: TRBV25-1
J gene: TRBJ1-3
clone size: few
D gene: .
CDR3 DNA: TGTGCCAGCAGTACGACAAGAGCCTCTGGAAACACCATATATTTT
CDR3 protein: CASSTTRASGNTIYF

V gene: TRBV28
J gene: TRBJ1-1
clone size: many
D gene: .
CDR3 DNA: TGTGCCAGCAGTTTTCTGGGGGGCACTGAAGCTTTCTTT
CDR3 protein: CASSFLGGTEAFF

V gene: TRBV4-2
J gene: TRBJ2-1
clone size: many
D gene: .
CDR3 DNA: TGTGCCAGCAGCCAAGATGGGGACTGGGGAGATGAGCAGTTCTTC
CDR3 protein: CASSQDGDWGDEQFF

V gene: TRBV12-3/TRBV12-4
J gene: TRBJ2-1
clone size: .
D gene: .
CDR3 DNA: TGTACCAGCAGCTTACAAGGACTACCGGGGAGCTCCTACAATGAGCAGTTCTTC
CDR3 protein: CTSSLQGLPGSSYNEQFF

V gene: TRBV5-5
J gene: TRBJ1-1
clone size: many
D gene: .
CDR3 DNA: TGTGCCAGCAGCTTGGATTGGAATTGGACTGAAGCTTTCTTT
CDR3 protein: CASSLDWNWTEAFF

V gene: TRBV12-3/TRBV12-4
J gene: TRBJ2-1
clone size: many
D gene: .
CDR3 DNA: TGTGCCAGCAGTTTAGCGACGAGGGAGCAGTTCTTC
CDR3 protein: CASSLATREQFF

V gene: TRBV29-1
J gene: TRBJ2-4
clone size: many
D gene: .
CDR3 DNA: TGCAGCGTTGTACAGACGCTTGACAAAAACATTCAGTACTTC
CDR3 protein: CSVVQTLDKNIQYF

V gene: TRBV7-2
J gene: TRBJ2-7
clone size: many
D gene: TRBD1
CDR3 DNA: TGTGCCAGCAGCGCGGTAGCCACAGGGGAGTACGAGCAGTACTTC
CDR3 protein: CASSAVATGEYEQYF

V gene: TRBV7-6
J gene: TRBJ2-5
clone size: .
D gene: TRBD2
CDR3 DNA: TGTGCCAGCAGCTTTACGACTAGCGCGGAGACCCAGTACTTC
CDR3 protein: CASSFTTSAETQYF

V gene: TRBV6-5
J gene: TRBJ1-1
clone size: .
D gene: .
CDR3 DNA: TGTGCCAGCAGTTACTTCTCAGGGGTCGGTGAAGCTTTCTTT
CDR3 protein: CASSYFSGVGEAFF

V gene: TRBV4-3
J gene: TRBJ1-2
clone size: .
D gene: .
CDR3 DNA: TGCGCCAGCAGCCAAGATTCCGGGGGCATAAACTATGGCTACACCTTC
CDR3 protein: CASSQDSGGINYGYTF

V gene: TRBV6-2/TRBV6-3
J gene: TRBJ2-1
clone size: many
D gene: .
CDR3 DNA: TGTGCCAGCAGTTACGGTCGCTACAATGAGCAGTTCTTC
CDR3 protein: CASSYGRYNEQFF

V gene: TRBV27
J gene: TRBJ2-2
clone size: .
D gene: TRBD1
CDR3 DNA: TGTGCCAGCTGGACAGGGGCCGGGGAGCTGTTTTTT
CDR3 protein: CASWTGAGELFF

V gene: TRBV2
J gene: TRBJ2-2
clone size: many
D gene: .
CDR3 DNA: TGTGCCAGCACCCGAAACACCGGGGAGCTGTTTTTT
CDR3 protein: CASTRNTGELFF

V gene: TRBV29-1
J gene: TRBJ1-1
clone size: many
D gene: TRBD1
CDR3 DNA: TGCAGCGTTCAGCCCTCACAGGGGGCGTACACTGAAGCTTTCTTT
CDR3 protein: CSVQPSQGAYTEAFF

V gene: TRBV24-1
J gene: TRBJ2-7
clone size: .
D gene: .
CDR3 DNA: TGTGCCACCAGACGACGTGGTAGGGGAAGCGGCTACGAGCAGTACTTC
CDR3 protein: CATRRRGRGSGYEQYF

V gene: TRBV4-3
J gene: TRBJ1-3
clone size: few
D gene: .
CDR3 DNA: TGCGCCAGCAGCCAAGTGTCAGGGAGATTCTCTGGAAACACCATATATTTT
CDR3 protein: CASSQVSGRFSGNTIYF

V gene: TRBV7-6
J gene: TRBJ2-2
clone size: many
D gene: TRBD1
CDR3 DNA: TGTGCCAGCAGCCTACAGGGGGAGGACGGGGAGCTGTTTTTT
CDR3 protein: CASSLQGEDGELFF

V gene: TRBV5-1
J gene: TRBJ2-5
clone size: .
D gene: .
CDR3 DNA: TGCGCCAGCAAACCTACCTCCCAAGAGACCCAGTACTTC
CDR3 protein: CASKPTSQETQYF

V gene: TRBV6-2/TRBV6-3
J gene: TRBJ2-6
clone size: few
D gene: .
CDR3 DNA: TGTGCCAGCAGTTCCCCCGATCTTGGGGCCAACGTCCTGACTTTC
CDR3 protein: CASSSPDLGANVLTF

V gene: TRBV6-2/TRBV6-3
J gene: TRBJ2-1
clone size: few
D gene: TRBD2
CDR3 DNA: TGTGCCAGCAGTTCCTCTCCGGGACTAGCGGGGTTCAAGAATGAGCAGTTCTTC
CDR3 protein: CASSSSPGLAGFKNEQFF

V gene: TRBV7-2
J gene: TRBJ2-1
clone size: .
D gene: TRBD1
CDR3 DNA: TGTGCCAGCAGCGCGGACAGGGCCGACAATGAGCAGTTCTTC
CDR3 protein: CASSADRADNEQFF

V gene: TRBV20-1
J gene: TRBJ1-2
clone size: .
D gene: TRBD1
CDR3 DNA: TGCAGTGCCAGTCCGGGACAGGCTGCCTATGGCTACACCTTC
CDR3 protein: CSASPGQAAYGYTF